The 30 T cell receptor beta chains below were found in one sample sequenced in a study of early T cells in non-severe SARS-CoV-2 infection (dated by TCRdb to 2020 to 2022). Library preparation was by 5' RACE. Sequencing relied on a NextSeq 500. The raw public data were reprocessed by TCRdb itself: fastp quality trimming at Q25, MiXCR clonotype calling, in-frame beta chains only. Entries are consolidated by CDR3 protein sequence, retaining the most common genes and DNA. Here the sample has 55,000 to 70,000 distinct CDR3 sequences; around 11% occur a single time. Roughly 1.2% of the sample goes to the ten largest clones. The sequencing used whole blood, collected at baseline. The source is an adult who was a healthcare worker with PCR-confirmed SARS-CoV-2 infection or an uninfected control (not recorded which). The donor label of this sample is uncertain.

The chain combines TRBV10-3 with TRBJ2-6; D is unresolved. The CDR3 consists of 15 residues. The V end was cut by 1 base, the J end by 0 bases, with 4 bases between. The V gene's germline CDR1 is ENHRY and CDR2 SYGVKD. In nucleotides, the CDR3 is TGTGCCATCAGTGAGTTCATCTCTGGGGCCAACGTCCTGACTTTC. Translating it yields CAISEFISGANVLTF.

The sample holds one count of this clonotype. This rearrangement joins TRBV4-2 to TRBJ1-6; TRBD1 matches at 10 bases. The J segment lost 8 bases and the V segment lost 0 bases, leaving 10 bases of the junction unmatched. This CDR3 spans 18 amino acids. Germline CDR1 is LGHNA and CDR2 is YNFKEQ. CDR3 bases: TGTGCCAGCAGCCAAGAGCTCATCAAGACAGGGGGCTATTCACCCCTCCACTTT. Encoded protein: CASSQELIKTGGYSPLHF.

The V call is TRBV2, the J call TRBJ2-3; perhaps D is TRBD1 or TRBD2 (7 bases each). Germline CDR1 and CDR2: SNHLY and FYNNEI. Trimming left V 0 bases short and J 0 bases short, with 10 bases between. The CDR3 covers 16 residues. In DNA, the CDR3 is TGTGCCAGCAGTGAAGCGCAGGGGGGGAGCACAGATACGCAGTATTTT. Translated, it gives CASSEAQGGSTDTQYF.

The chain couples TRBV7-6 to TRBJ2-2; 9 bases align to TRBD1. The V and J ends lost 5 bases and 6 bases, in that order; junction bases with no gene match: 13. The germline V gene has CDR1 SGHVS and CDR2 FNYEAQ. There are 17 residues in the CDR3. CDR3 sequence (DNA): TGTGCCAGCAGCCCAGTCGCTACAGGGGGCGCGGCCGGGGAGCTGTTTTTT. Protein: CASSPVATGGAAGELFF.

The chain employs TRBV12-3 or TRBV12-4 and TRBJ2-2, with D unclear. V lost 4 bases and J 6 bases, leaving 15 bases between the germline ends. The CDR3 is 15 residues long. CDR3 nucleotide sequence: TGTGCCAGCAGTTCCTCACTCGACATTGCCGGGGAGCTGTTTTTT. Translation: CASSSSLDIAGELFF.

Many counts were recorded for this clonotype. CDR3: CATQQRPNSPLHF. The DNA of the CDR3 is TGCGCCACCCAGCAGAGACCTAATTCACCCCTCCACTTT. The chain has TRBV10-1 and TRBJ1-6; no clear D gene. The CDR3 is 13 residues long. V lost 10 bases, J lost 6 bases, and 13 bases lay in between. Germline values: CDR1 WNHNN, CDR2 SYGVQD (reference sequence).

The table lists this clonotype with a few counts. V and J are TRBV20-1 and TRBJ2-3; TRBD2 matches 9 bases. This CDR3 is built from 19 residues. V lost 0 bases to trimming and J lost 1 base; unmatched junction nucleotides: 14. The V gene's germline CDR1 is DFQATT and CDR2 SNEGSKA (reference sequence). CDR3 in amino acids: CSARDIYGWERGGTDTQYF. The CDR3 DNA is TGCAGTGCTAGAGATATTTACGGCTGGGAGCGGGGGGGCACAGATACGCAGTATTTT.

This clonotype appeared a few times. V is TRBV18 and J is TRBJ2-5; D ambiguous. Germline V gives CDR1 KGHSH, CDR2 LQKENI. The CDR3 length is 16 residues. Trimming pared 6 bases from V and 0 bases from J, leaving 17 bases between. The CDR3 loop reads CASSLRSGFDQETQYF. In DNA, the CDR3 is TGTGCCAGCTCGTTGCGGTCGGGTTTCGACCAAGAGACCCAGTACTTC.

The chain combines TRBV5-1 with TRBJ2-2; TRBD1 aligns across 7 bases. Germline-derived CDR1 and CDR2 are SGHRS and YFSETQ. The junction had 6 bases not matched to a gene; V was cut back by 4 bases and J by 3 bases. This CDR3 region has 15 residues. This CDR3 is CASSPGTDYTGELFF. In DNA, the CDR3 is TGCGCCAGCAGCCCTGGGACAGACTACACCGGGGAGCTGTTTTTT.

This clonotype was seen ten or more times. The rearrangement joins TRBV6-1 to TRBJ1-4; TRBD1 matches at 9 bases. The V and J ends lost 4 bases and 8 bases, in that order; junction bases with no gene match: 8. The CDR3 contains 15 residues. Germline assignment: CDR1 MNHNS and CDR2 SASEGT. CDR3: CASSATGGLVEKLFF. CDR3 DNA sequence: TGTGCCAGCAGTGCTACAGGGGGCCTTGTCGAAAAACTGTTTTTT.

The V call is TRBV11-2, the J call TRBJ1-6; no firm D call. CDR3 size: 15 residues. Trimming removed 0 bases at V and 10 bases at J, with 13 bases between. CDR1 is SGHAT, CDR2 FQNNGV, per germline. The CDR3 sequence is CASSLDLRSRSPLHF. The CDR3 DNA follows: TGTGCCAGCAGCTTAGATCTAAGATCACGGTCACCCCTCCACTTT.

This clonotype was recorded a few times. This sequence joins TRBV27 and TRBJ2-5; D tentatively fits TRBD1 or TRBD2 (5 bases each). The V gene's germline CDR1 is MNHEY and CDR2 SMNVEV (reference sequence). The V gene lost 3 bases and the J gene lost 5 bases, with 13 bases spanning the gap. This CDR3 is built from 14 residues. CDR3 amino acids: CASSFSRWGETQYF. In nucleotides, the CDR3 is TGTGCCAGCAGTTTTTCGCGATGGGGGGAGACCCAGTACTTC.

This clonotype was counted at least ten times. The gene calls are TRBV28 and TRBJ2-1, with 10 bases identical to TRBD1. The CDR3 is made up of 15 amino acids. Germline CDR1 MDHEN, CDR2 SYDVKM. Trimming at V came to 6 bases and at J to 9 bases, leaving 11 bases not matched to a gene. CDR3 bases: TGTGCCAGCAGCCCCGGGACAGGGGCCGTCGGTGAGCAGTTCTTC. Translation gives CASSPGTGAVGEQFF.

This clonotype showed up just a few times. At one end, the junction sequence differs from germline, possibly due to a read error. The J gene is TRBJ2-1, the V gene TRBV29-1; either TRBD1 or TRBD2 may supply D (5 bases each). Germline CDR1 is SQVTM and CDR2 is ANQGSEA. The CDR3 consists of 10 residues. The CDR3 loop is CSVGDAEKFF. Written as DNA, the CDR3 is TGCAGCGTTGGGGACGCTGAGAAGTTCTTC.

The chain employs TRBV2 and TRBJ2-7; D uncertain. Germline values: CDR1 SNHLY, CDR2 FYNNEI. The CDR3 extends over 15 amino acids. V shed 6 bases and J shed 1 base, with 16 bases lying between them. The CDR3 region is CASSPSDGGSYEQYV. For the CDR3, the DNA is TGTGCCAGCAGCCCTTCGGACGGTGGGTCCTACGAGCAGTACGTC.

The chain joins TRBV14 to TRBJ1-3; the D is unclear. The V gene lost 1 base and the J gene lost 2 bases, with 6 bases spanning the gap. Per the germline V gene, CDR1 is SGHDN and CDR2 is FVKESK. The CDR3 runs to 14 residues. The CDR3 here is CASSQGETGNTIYF. CDR3 nucleotides: TGTGCCAGCAGCCAAGGGGAGACTGGAAACACCATATATTTT.

This clonotype was detected ten times or more. The gene calls are TRBV12-3 or TRBV12-4 and TRBJ2-7; D may be TRBD1 (6 bases). V was shortened by 3 bases and J by 7 bases, with 16 bases between the two germline ends. This CDR3 contains 14 residues. The CDR3: CASSFGTSPREQYV. CDR3 sequence (DNA): TGTGCCAGCAGTTTTGGGACATCCCCGAGGGAGCAGTACGTC.

This clonotype was counted many times. The chain recombines TRBV19 with TRBJ1-5; tentative D call: TRBD1 (6 bases). The germline V gene encodes CDR1 LNHDA and CDR2 SQIVND (reference sequence). Trimming stripped 5 bases from V and 4 bases from J, with 18 bases between. The CDR3 spans 16 residues. CDR3 coding DNA: TGTGCCAGTAGTGGAACAGGGAATCCTCTTAATCAGCCCCAGCATTTT. Its protein is CASSGTGNPLNQPQHF. The complete variable domain, with remaining parts taken from reference TRBV19 and TRBJ1-5, reads DGGITQSPKYLFRKEGQNVTLSCEQNLNHDAMYWYRQDPGQGLRLIYYSQIVNDFQKGDIAEGYSVSREKKESFPLTVTSAQKNPTAFYLCASSGTGNPLNQPQHFGDGTRLSIL.

The sample holds many counts of this clonotype. V and J are TRBV5-1 and TRBJ2-1; 9 bases are shared with TRBD2. The CDR3 is 15 amino acids. Unmatched junction bases numbered 6, after V lost 4 bases and J lost 4 bases. The germline V gene has CDR1 SGHRS and CDR2 YFSETQ. CDR3 residues: CASSHPSGAYNEQFF. In DNA form, the CDR3 reads TGCGCCAGCAGCCACCCTAGCGGGGCTTACAATGAGCAGTTCTTC.

This clonotype was seen many times. The chain uses TRBV18 and TRBJ2-1; 11 bases align to TRBD2. The germline gives CDR1 KGHSH, CDR2 LQKENI. There are 15 residues in the CDR3. V shed 0 bases and J 6 bases; nucleotides not matched to a gene: 1. The DNA for the CDR3 is TGTGCCAGCTCACCACCCGGGACTAGCGGCAATGAGCAGTTCTTC. Its protein product is CASSPPGTSGNEQFF.

This clonotype was detected a few times. The chain links TRBV7-8 to TRBJ2-7, with D perhaps given as TRBD1 or TRBD2 (6 bases each). This CDR3 is 14 amino acids long. Trimming shortened V by 4 bases and J by 3 bases, and 13 bases separated the two germline ends. Germline V gene data show CDR1 as SGHVS and CDR2 as FQNEAQ. The CDR3 reads CASSYGGRDYEQYV. DNA of the CDR3: TGTGCCAGCAGCTACGGGGGCAGGGACTACGAGCAGTACGTC.

This clonotype has more than one count but fewer than ten. The chain combines TRBV20-1 with TRBJ1-6; perhaps TRBD1 as D (6 bases). Trimming took 0 bases from V and 10 from J, leaving 19 bases between them. Germline V gene lookup returns CDR1 DFQATT and CDR2 SNEGSKA (reference sequence). The CDR3 runs 16 residues. The CDR3, as DNA: TGCAGTGCTAGAGACCGAAAACAGGGCCGGGGATCACCCCTCCACTTT. This gives the protein CSARDRKQGRGSPLHF.

This clonotype was seen a handful of times. The chain has TRBV4-1 and TRBJ2-5; D call uncertain. The V end was cut by 0 bases, the J end by 5 bases, with 13 bases between. The CDR3 runs to 15 residues. CDR1 is MGHRA, CDR2 YSYEKL, per germline. The CDR3: CASSQDAVVTETQYF. In nucleotides, the CDR3 is TGCGCCAGCAGCCAAGATGCGGTAGTTACGGAGACCCAGTACTTC.

J is TRBJ2-7 and V is TRBV10-1; no definite D call. CDR1 is WNHNN and CDR2 is SYGVQD in the germline V gene (reference sequence). V lost 5 bases, J lost 2 bases, and 13 bases lay in between. This CDR3 has 14 amino acids. The CDR3 nucleotides read TGCGCCAGCAGTATCGACGGTTCCCCCTACGAGCAGTACGTC. Protein: CASSIDGSPYEQYV.

This clonotype was counted at least ten times. This chain connects TRBV15 to TRBJ2-1; D is tentatively TRBD1 or TRBD2 (6 bases each). V lost 5 bases and J lost 9, with 14 bases in between. Germline-derived CDR1 and CDR2 are LNHNV and YYDKDF (reference sequence). The CDR3 is made up of 13 amino acids. Here the CDR3 reads CATSSRGRIEQFF. CDR3 nucleotide sequence: TGTGCCACCAGCTCCCGGGGGCGGATTGAGCAGTTCTTC.

The chain uses TRBV6-1 and TRBJ2-7; unclear D gene. Germline V gene lookup returns CDR1 MNHNS and CDR2 SASEGT. Deletions cut 6 bases from V and 4 bases from J, with 22 bases between. The CDR3 is made up of 16 amino acids. CDR3 sequence: CASRNLMARWGYEQYV. As DNA, the CDR3 is TGTGCCAGCAGGAATTTAATGGCCCGATGGGGTTACGAGCAGTACGTC.

The chain links TRBV6-1 to TRBJ1-2; the match to TRBD1 covers 9 bases. Germline V gene sequence: CDR1 MNHNS, CDR2 SASEGT. V shed 6 bases, J shed 4 bases, and the junction held 0 bases outside the gene matches. The CDR3 length is 12 residues. This chain's CDR3 is CASRQGAYGYTF. For the CDR3, the DNA is TGTGCCAGCAGACAGGGGGCCTATGGCTACACCTTC.

The chain joins TRBV20-1 to TRBJ2-5; 7 bases line up with TRBD2. Germline CDR1 and CDR2: DFQATT and SNEGSKA (reference sequence). The V gene end was trimmed by 4 bases and the J gene end by 1 base; junction bases not matched to a gene: 9. CDR3 size: 15 residues. The DNA of the CDR3 is TGCAGTGCTAACAGACCTAGCGGCTTCCAAGAGACCCAGTACTTC. This codes for CSANRPSGFQETQYF.

This clonotype was found a few times. The V gene is TRBV30, the J gene TRBJ1-1; the D gene is possibly TRBD1 (5 bases). Trimming left V 2 bases short and J 6 bases short, with 10 bases between. The CDR3 has 12 residues. Germline V gives CDR1 GTSNPN, CDR2 SVGIG (reference sequence). This chain's CDR3 is CAWSQMGAEAFF. The CDR3 nucleotides are TGTGCCTGGAGTCAAATGGGGGCTGAAGCTTTCTTT.

This clonotype was counted a few times. The chain couples TRBV11-1 to TRBJ2-5, with 7 positions matching TRBD1. The CDR3 length is 12 residues. Trimming removed 4 bases from V and 4 bases from J; junction bases left unmatched: 0. CDR1 and CDR2 from the germline V gene are SGHAT and FQDESV (reference sequence). CDR3 sequence: CASSSGGETQYF. The CDR3 DNA follows: TGTGCCAGCAGCTCAGGGGGAGAGACCCAGTACTTC.